Below, 24 T cell receptor beta chains from the same sample are listed, as sequenced in a study of neoadjuvant anti-PD-1 for oral cavity cancer. TCRdb's table, derived via immunoSEQ multiplex PCR, lists solely in-frame clones and lacks some. The sample lists approximately 20,000 clones; roughly 72% were seen once. The material sequenced was PBMCs, taken before nivolumab (anti-PD-1) treatment. The origin of the receptors is a person aged 40-85 years with oral cavity squamous cell carcinoma.

This clone showed up just a few times. The chain couples TRBV7-9 to TRBJ1-5; D is unresolved. Germline V CDR1 and CDR2: SEHNR, FQNEAQ (reference sequence). Trimming stripped 4 bases from V and 1 base from J, with 8 bases between. The length of the CDR3 is 14 residues. CDR3 coding DNA: TGTGCCAGCAGCTCAGCCGTCAGCAATCAGCCCCAGCATTTT. Translating it yields CASSSAVSNQPQHF.

The rearrangement joins TRBV5-5 to TRBJ1-4, with 10 nucleotides matching TRBD1. The trim removed 2 bases at V and 8 bases at J, leaving 3 bases unmatched. Looked up from germline, CDR1 is SGHKS and CDR2 is YYEKEE (reference sequence). CDR3 size: 14 residues. CDR3 in DNA: TGTGCCAGCAGCTTCGACAGGGGGCTCGAAAAACTGTTTTTT. It yields the protein CASSFDRGLEKLFF.

The chain combines TRBV5-4 with TRBJ2-5; unclear D gene. Germline CDR1 is SGHNT and CDR2 is YYREEE (reference sequence). This CDR3 is 13 amino acids long. Between the trimmed V and J ends, which lost 0 bases and 5 bases, there was a span of 8 bases. CDR3 sequence (DNA): TGTGCCAGCAGCTTGGTGGATTTTGAGACCCAGTACTTC. Translated: CASSLVDFETQYF.

The chain links TRBV2 to TRBJ2-1; no firm D call. The CDR3 is 13 amino acids. Germline V gene lookup returns CDR1 SNHLY and CDR2 FYNNEI. The ends were cut back, 0 bases at V and 10 bases at J, with 10 bases in the middle. The CDR3 nucleotides read TGTGCCAGCAGTGAAGCCACAATTAACGAGCAGTTCTTC. It yields the protein CASSEATINEQFF.

V is TRBV30 and J is TRBJ2-5, with D possibly matching TRBD2 (6 bases). Germline values: CDR1 GTSNPN, CDR2 SVGIG (reference sequence). There are 12 residues in the CDR3. The V and J ends lost 5 bases and 5 bases respectively, with 12 bases between them. For the CDR3, the DNA is TGTGCCTGGCGCCCGGAGGGGGAGACCCAGTACTTC. Translation: CAWRPEGETQYF. The variable domain in full, with the rest retrieved from reference TRBV30 and TRBJ2-5, is SQTIHQWPATLVQPVGSPLSLECTVEGTSNPNLYWYRQAAGRGLQLLFYSVGIGQISSEVPQNLSASRPQDRQFILSSKKLLLSDSGFYLCAWRPEGETQYFGPGTRLLVL.

This sequence joins TRBV6-6 and TRBJ1-3; TRBD1 matches 10 bases. This CDR3 is built from 15 residues. V lost 6 bases and J lost 3; bases outside the gene matches: 5. CDR1 is MNHNY, CDR2 SVGAGI, per germline (reference sequence). As DNA, the CDR3 is TGTGCCAGCAGAGCCCGGGACAGGGGTGGAAACACCATATATTTT. It codes for CASRARDRGGNTIYF.

This chain uses TRBV5-3 with TRBJ2-1; TRBD2 matches at 11 bases. TRBV5-3 is noted as an ORF with a role that remains uncertain. The junction had 8 bases not matched to a gene; V was cut back by 0 bases and J by 3 bases. This CDR3 spans 18 amino acids. In DNA form, the CDR3 reads TGTGCCAGAAGCTTGGGCCGGACTAGCGGGCTTTACTACAATGAGCAGTTCTTC. Encoded protein: CARSLGRTSGLYYNEQFF.

This CDR3 is CASSQGGQGGQPQHF. Written as DNA, the CDR3 is TGCGCCAGCAGCCAAGGCGGGCAGGGAGGACAGCCCCAGCATTTT. J is TRBJ1-5 and V is TRBV4-1, with D possibly TRBD1 on 5 matching bases. Germline CDR1 reads MGHRA; CDR2 reads YSYEKL. This CDR3 spans 15 amino acids. The V and J ends lost 1 base and 7 bases respectively, with 14 bases between them.

This chain links TRBV6-5 with TRBJ2-7; 8 nucleotides align to TRBD1. The length of the CDR3 is 14 residues. CDR1 is MNHEY, CDR2 SVGAGI, per germline. Trimming at V came to 2 bases and at J to 6 bases, leaving 6 bases not matched to a gene. Here the CDR3 reads CASSYNRGFSEQYF. The CDR3 coding sequence is TGTGCCAGCAGTTACAACAGGGGGTTTTCCGAGCAGTACTTC.

V and J are TRBV19 and TRBJ1-5, with D uncertain. The V and J ends lost 4 bases and 9 bases respectively, with 19 bases between them. Germline V gene data show CDR1 as LNHDA and CDR2 as SQIVND (reference sequence). The CDR3 extends over 15 amino acids. The CDR3 nucleotides read TGTGCCAGTAGTAGGCAGATCCAGAGCTCCCGGCCCCAGCATTTT. Its protein is CASSRQIQSSRPQHF.

As regards this clone: Other nucleotide sequences in the sample specify the same CDR3. V and J are TRBV19 and TRBJ1-2; tentative D call: TRBD1 (6 bases). The CDR3 extends over 15 amino acids. The germline gives CDR1 LNHDA, CDR2 SQIVND (reference sequence). V gave up 3 bases and J gave up 5 bases, with 16 bases separating them. Written as DNA, the CDR3 is TGTGCCAGTAGTATCGGGCGTGGGGGGGCTTATGGCTACACCTTC. Its translation: CASSIGRGGAYGYTF.

The CDR3 nucleotides are TGTGCCAGCAGCTTAACAGATACGCAGTATTTT. Protein sequence: CASSLTDTQYF. The chain carries TRBV7-9 and TRBJ2-3; D remains ambiguous. Germline loops: CDR1 SEHNR, CDR2 FQNEAQ (reference sequence). The CDR3 loop spans 11 amino acids. V dropped 2 bases and J dropped 3 bases, with 0 bases sitting between them.

Comment on this clone: A junction boundary mismatches the germline segment, possibly from a read error. The chain combines TRBV7-7 with TRBJ2-1, with TRBD2 matching over 14 bases. The germline V gene encodes CDR1 SSHAT and CDR2 FNYEAQ (reference sequence). The CDR3 sequence is 14 residues long. In DNA, the CDR3 is TGTGCTAGCAGCCCGGGACTAGCGGGAGAGACACTGTTCTTC. It is translated as CASSPGLAGETLFF.

The chain has TRBV6-1 and TRBJ2-7; 8 bases map to TRBD1. After removal of 6 bases from V and 0 bases from J, the junction contained 7 bases not matched to a gene. Germline V gene sequence: CDR1 MNHNS, CDR2 SASEGT. The CDR3 loop spans 15 amino acids. CDR3: CASRNRGISSYEQYF. For the CDR3, the DNA is TGTGCCAGCAGGAACAGGGGGATCAGCTCCTACGAGCAGTACTTC.

This clone was seen a handful of times. DNA of the CDR3: TGTGCCAGTAGTATGGGGACAGGTGACGAGCAGTACTTC. Translated: CASSMGTGDEQYF. The chain joins TRBV19 to TRBJ2-7; TRBD1 agrees at 8 bases. With 3 bases clipped from V and 5 bases from J, the junction kept 3 bases outside the gene matches. Germline assignment: CDR1 LNHDA and CDR2 SQIVND (reference sequence). The CDR3 is 13 residues long.

This clone was observed once. This chain connects TRBV7-6 to TRBJ1-1; tentatively, D is TRBD1 (6 bases). From germline, CDR1 is SGHVS and CDR2 FNYEAQ. V was shortened by 1 base and J by 0 bases, with 9 bases between the two germline ends. This CDR3 contains 15 residues. CDR3 sequence (DNA): TGTGCCAGCAGCTTAGGGTCAGGGGTGAACACTGAAGCTTTCTTT. As protein: CASSLGSGVNTEAFF. The full variable domain, its missing parts supplied by reference TRBV7-6 and TRBJ1-1, is GAGVSQSPRYKVTKRGQDVALRCDPISGHVSLYWYRQALGQGPEFLTYFNYEAQQDKSGLPNDRFSAERPEGSISTLTIQRTEQRDSAMYRCASSLGSGVNTEAFFGQGTRLTVV.

This clone has only a few counts. The chain links TRBV6-8 to TRBJ1-5; the match to TRBD1 covers 7 bases. V was clipped by 3 bases and J by 4 bases; unmatched bases: 3. The CDR3 sequence is 14 residues long. The germline CDR1 and CDR2 sequences are MNHGY and SAAAGT. In nucleotides, the CDR3 is TGTGCCAGCAGTTATTCAGGGGGGAATCAGCCCCAGCATTTT. This sequence encodes CASSYSGGNQPQHF.

The CDR3 region is CASSVDDSGWGDYGYTF. The CDR3 DNA is TGTGCCAGCAGCGTAGATGACTCGGGTTGGGGTGACTATGGCTACACCTTC. The rearrangement joins TRBV9 to TRBJ1-2; D is undetermined. Looked up from germline, CDR1 is SGDLS and CDR2 is YYNGEE. The CDR3 is made up of 17 amino acids. V lost 0 bases and J 3 bases, leaving 18 bases between the germline ends.

CDR3 sequence (DNA): TGTGCCAGTAGGGCTAGCGGGAGCACCGGGGAGCTGTTTTTT. It codes for CASRASGSTGELFF. V usage is TRBV19 and J usage is TRBJ2-2; 10 positions match TRBD2. Unmatched junction bases numbered 2, after V lost 6 bases and J lost 4 bases. CDR3 length: 14 amino acids. CDR1 and CDR2 from the germline V gene are LNHDA and SQIVND (reference sequence).

The chain recombines TRBV5-1 with TRBJ2-1, with TRBD2 as a possible D gene (6 bases). CDR3 length: 13 residues. V was clipped by 4 bases and J by 9 bases, with 14 bases between them. Per the germline V gene, CDR1 is SGHRS and CDR2 is YFSETQ. The CDR3 here is CASSPDYRSEQFF. DNA of the CDR3: TGCGCCAGCAGCCCGGACTACCGCAGTGAGCAGTTCTTC.

The V call is TRBV10-3, the J call TRBJ2-7; D may be TRBD1 (5 bases). The germline V gene encodes CDR1 ENHRY and CDR2 SYGVKD. This CDR3 has 14 residues. V was pared by 1 base and J by 5 bases, with 12 bases between. The CDR3 region is CAISELVGEDEQYF. The CDR3, as DNA: TGTGCCATCAGTGAGTTGGTAGGGGAAGACGAGCAGTACTTC.

The chain links TRBV6-6 to TRBJ2-3; no reliable D call. CDR1 is MNHNY and CDR2 is SVGAGI in the germline V gene (reference sequence). The CDR3 has 11 amino acids. The ends were cut back, 8 bases at V and 6 bases at J, with 9 bases in the middle. The CDR3 loop is CASLRADTQYF. In nucleotides, the CDR3 is TGTGCCAGCCTAAGGGCGGATACGCAGTATTTT.

The gene calls are TRBV5-1 and TRBJ1-2, with 8 bases that match TRBD1. The CDR3 contains 15 residues. CDR1 SGHRS and CDR2 YFSETQ come from the germline V gene. Unmatched junction bases numbered 3, after V lost 0 bases and J lost 2 bases. CDR3 coding DNA: TGCGCCAGCAGCTTGGGTCAGGGGGCCAACTATGGCTACACCTTC. The encoded protein is CASSLGQGANYGYTF.

The chain carries TRBV5-1 and TRBJ2-1; 9 bases are a match to TRBD2. Germline V CDR1 and CDR2: SGHRS, YFSETQ. J was trimmed by 0 bases and V by 5 bases; bases with no gene match: 3. The CDR3 covers 15 residues. DNA of the CDR3: TGCGCCAGCAGGTCAGCGGGGGGCTCCTACAATGAGCAGTTCTTC. Amino acids: CASRSAGGSYNEQFF.